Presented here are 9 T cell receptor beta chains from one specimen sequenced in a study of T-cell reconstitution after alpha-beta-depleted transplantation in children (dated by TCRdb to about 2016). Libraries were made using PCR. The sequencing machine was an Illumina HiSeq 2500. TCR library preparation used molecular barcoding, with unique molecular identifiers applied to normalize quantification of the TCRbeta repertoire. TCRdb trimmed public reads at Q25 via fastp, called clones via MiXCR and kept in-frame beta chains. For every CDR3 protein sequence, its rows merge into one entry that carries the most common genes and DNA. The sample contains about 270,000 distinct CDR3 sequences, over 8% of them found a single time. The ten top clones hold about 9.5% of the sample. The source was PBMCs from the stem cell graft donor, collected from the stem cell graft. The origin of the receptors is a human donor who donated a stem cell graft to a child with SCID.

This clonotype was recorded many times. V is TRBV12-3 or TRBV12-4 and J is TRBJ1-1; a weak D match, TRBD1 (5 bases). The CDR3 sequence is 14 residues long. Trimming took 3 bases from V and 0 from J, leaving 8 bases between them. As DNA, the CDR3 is TGTGCCAGCAGTTTGACAGCCATGAACACTGAAGCTTTCTTT. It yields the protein CASSLTAMNTEAFF.

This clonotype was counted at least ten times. The CDR3 DNA sequence: TGTGCCACCAGTGATTCCAGGATCCCCTCCGGCAATGAGCAGTTCTTC. This gives the protein CATSDSRIPSGNEQFF. This chain uses TRBV24-1 with TRBJ2-1; D unclear. Trimming shortened V by 2 bases and J by 6 bases, and 16 bases separated the two germline ends. The length of the CDR3 is 16 residues. Germline V gives CDR1 KGHDR, CDR2 SFDVKD.

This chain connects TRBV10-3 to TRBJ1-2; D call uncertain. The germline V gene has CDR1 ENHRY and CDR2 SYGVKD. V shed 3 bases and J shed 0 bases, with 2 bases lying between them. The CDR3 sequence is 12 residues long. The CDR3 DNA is TGTGCCATCAGTGATCCTAACTATGGCTACACCTTC. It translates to CAISDPNYGYTF.

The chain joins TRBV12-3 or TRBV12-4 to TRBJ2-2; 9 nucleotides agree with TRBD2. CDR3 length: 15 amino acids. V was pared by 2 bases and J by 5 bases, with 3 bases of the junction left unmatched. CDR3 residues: CASSLFSGGTGELFF. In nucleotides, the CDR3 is TGTGCCAGCAGTTTATTCAGCGGGGGGACCGGGGAGCTGTTTTTT.

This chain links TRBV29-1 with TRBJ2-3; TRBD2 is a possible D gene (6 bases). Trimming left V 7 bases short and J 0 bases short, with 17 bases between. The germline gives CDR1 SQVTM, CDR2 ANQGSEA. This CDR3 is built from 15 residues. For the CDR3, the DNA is TGCAGCGCCCCCTCAGGTGGGGGGAGCACAGATACGCAGTATTTT. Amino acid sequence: CSAPSGGGSTDTQYF.

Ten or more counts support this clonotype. CDR3 in amino acids: CASRFEELNEKLFF. CDR3 nucleotide sequence: TGTGCCAGCAGATTCGAGGAGCTCAATGAAAAACTGTTTTTT. This chain uses TRBV7-9 with TRBJ1-4; D is undetermined. Germline V gives CDR1 SEHNR, CDR2 FQNEAQ (reference sequence). There are 14 residues in the CDR3. V was clipped by 6 bases and J by 5 bases, with 13 bases between them.

The CDR3 DNA reads as TGTGCCAGCAGCATCCGACAGGGAGGGCAAGAGACCCAGTACTTC. This codes for CASSIRQGGQETQYF. The V and J genes are TRBV13 and TRBJ2-5, with D possibly being TRBD1 or TRBD2 (7 bases each). The CDR3 has 15 residues. Germline lookup yields CDR1 PRHDT and CDR2 FYEKMQ (reference sequence). Trimming pared 5 bases from V and 2 bases from J, leaving 15 bases between.

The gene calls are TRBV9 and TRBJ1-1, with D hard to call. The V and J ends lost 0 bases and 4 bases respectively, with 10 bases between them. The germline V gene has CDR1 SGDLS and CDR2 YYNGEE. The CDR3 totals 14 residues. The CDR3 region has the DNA TGTGCCAGCAGCGTAGATCCTCTGGGCACTGAAGCTTTCTTT. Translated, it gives CASSVDPLGTEAFF.

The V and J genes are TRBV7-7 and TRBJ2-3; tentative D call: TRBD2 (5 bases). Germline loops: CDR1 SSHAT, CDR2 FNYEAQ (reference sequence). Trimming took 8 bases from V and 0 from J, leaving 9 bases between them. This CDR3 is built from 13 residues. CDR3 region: CASSERSTDTQYF. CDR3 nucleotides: TGTGCCAGCTCTGAGCGGAGCACAGATACGCAGTATTTT.